A selection of T cell receptor beta chains follows, all from one sample in a study of shared clonotypes between healthy human individuals. Assay: immunoSEQ multiplex PCR; the TCRdb copy retains only in-frame clones and omits some. The table has about 490,000 clones, less than 80% seen once. Material for sequencing was PBMCs. The origin of the receptors is a woman aged 40-49 years in good health. Some clones in this sample may be carry-over from other donors' samples. Each CDR3 is given with its conserved first and last residue. D genes are given only for firm matches. Clone size is stated in some rows and not others, as once, few, many or a class when expanded.

D gene: NA; clone size: NA; J gene: TRBJ2-1; V gene: TRBV9; CDR3 protein: CASSVATGGVGSEQFF; CDR3 DNA: TGTGCCAGCAGCGTAGCTACTGGGGGTGTCGGTAGTGAGCAGTTCTTC
D gene: TRBD1; clone size: NA; J gene: TRBJ1-3; V gene: TRBV27; CDR3 protein: CASSTVGQGAGNTIYF; CDR3 DNA: TGTGCCAGCAGCACAGTGGGACAGGGGGCTGGAAACACCATATATTTT
D gene: NA; clone size: few; J gene: TRBJ1-2; V gene: TRBV28; CDR3 protein: CASSLGSGGYTF; CDR3 DNA: TGTGCCAGCAGTTTAGGGAGCGGGGGCTACACCTTC
D gene: TRBD2; clone size: NA; J gene: TRBJ2-3; V gene: TRBV5-1; CDR3 protein: CASSLHGASGSTDTQYF; CDR3 DNA: TGCGCCAGCAGCCTCCACGGGGCTAGCGGGAGCACAGATACGCAGTATTTT
D gene: NA; clone size: many; J gene: TRBJ1-1; V gene: TRBV5-8; CDR3 protein: CASSPKTWRLGAFF; CDR3 DNA: TGTGCCAGCAGCCCGAAAACCTGGAGGCTGGGAGCTTTCTTT
D gene: TRBD2; clone size: NA; J gene: TRBJ2-2; V gene: TRBV4-1; CDR3 protein: CASSLPGTSGSINGELFF; CDR3 DNA: TGCGCCAGCAGCCTCCCCGGAACTAGCGGGAGTATAAACGGGGAGCTGTTTTTT
D gene: TRBD2; clone size: once; J gene: TRBJ2-1; V gene: TRBV10-3; CDR3 protein: CATLQSSGRTEQFF; CDR3 DNA: TGTGCCACCCTACAATCTAGCGGGAGGACCGAGCAGTTCTTC
D gene: NA; clone size: NA; J gene: TRBJ2-1; V gene: TRBV28; CDR3 protein: CASSPSGDGYNEQFF; CDR3 DNA: TGTGCCAGCAGCCCGTCTGGGGACGGGTACAATGAGCAGTTCTTC
D gene: NA; clone size: few; J gene: TRBJ2-7; V gene: TRBV5-6; CDR3 protein: CASSRYGLSEQYF; CDR3 DNA: TGTGCCAGCAGCCGATACGGACTCTCCGAGCAGTACTTC
D gene: NA; clone size: NA; J gene: TRBJ2-2; V gene: TRBV27; CDR3 protein: CASSSPLTGPGELFF; CDR3 DNA: TGTGCCAGCAGTTCGCCATTGACAGGTCCCGGGGAGCTGTTTTTT
D gene: NA; clone size: NA; J gene: TRBJ2-7; V gene: TRBV30; CDR3 protein: CAWSRRRNRAYEQYF; CDR3 DNA: TGTGCCTGGAGTAGGAGGCGAAACCGGGCCTACGAGCAGTACTTC
D gene: TRBD1; clone size: NA; J gene: TRBJ2-2; V gene: TRBV7-2; CDR3 protein: CASSRRQGRNTGELFF; CDR3 DNA: TGTGCCAGCAGCCGACGACAGGGGAGAAACACCGGGGAGCTGTTTTTT
D gene: NA; clone size: NA; J gene: TRBJ2-1; V gene: TRBV18; CDR3 protein: CASSPPEPGWYNEQFF; CDR3 DNA: TGTGCCAGCTCACCACCGGAGCCAGGGTGGTACAATGAGCAGTTCTTC
D gene: NA; clone size: NA; J gene: TRBJ1-2; V gene: TRBV5-6; CDR3 protein: CASSLEAISGYTF; CDR3 DNA: TGTGCCAGCAGCTTGGAGGCCATCTCTGGCTACACCTTC
D gene: NA; clone size: many; J gene: TRBJ2-6; V gene: TRBV6-1; CDR3 protein: CASSEGGAGANVLTF; CDR3 DNA: TGTGCCAGCAGTGAAGGGGGCGCTGGGGCCAACGTCCTGACTTTC
D gene: TRBD1; clone size: NA; J gene: TRBJ1-2; V gene: TRBV2; CDR3 protein: CASSDRDRRYGYTF; CDR3 DNA: TGTGCCAGCAGCGATCGGGACAGGCGGTATGGCTACACCTTC
D gene: TRBD2; clone size: NA; J gene: TRBJ2-1; V gene: TRBV14; CDR3 protein: CASSQDSSGRADQFF; CDR3 DNA: TGTGCCAGCAGCCAAGATTCTAGCGGGAGGGCCGATCAGTTCTTC
D gene: TRBD2; clone size: NA; J gene: TRBJ2-7; V gene: TRBV15; CDR3 protein: CATSRFSGAAYEQYF; CDR3 DNA: TGTGCCACCAGCCGCTTTAGCGGGGCTGCGTACGAGCAGTACTTC
D gene: TRBD2; clone size: NA; J gene: TRBJ2-1; V gene: TRBV7-7; CDR3 protein: CASSSSLAGFGNEQFF; CDR3 DNA: TGTGCCAGCAGCTCTTCACTAGCGGGATTTGGAAATGAGCAGTTCTTC
D gene: TRBD2; clone size: NA; J gene: TRBJ2-7; V gene: TRBV6-5; CDR3 protein: CASSPPLAGIHEQYF; CDR3 DNA: TGTGCCAGCAGCCCCCCGCTAGCGGGTATTCACGAGCAGTACTTC
D gene: NA; clone size: NA; J gene: TRBJ2-7; V gene: TRBV28; CDR3 protein: CASSLFGQNYEQYF; CDR3 DNA: TGTGCCAGCAGTTTATTTGGGCAAAACTACGAGCAGTACTTC
D gene: NA; clone size: NA; J gene: TRBJ2-1; V gene: TRBV13; CDR3 protein: CASSPDRRFYNEQFF; CDR3 DNA: TGTGCCAGCAGCCCTGATAGAAGATTTTACAATGAGCAGTTCTTC
D gene: NA; clone size: NA; J gene: TRBJ1-5; V gene: TRBV5-1; CDR3 protein: CASSLDVNQPQHF; CDR3 DNA: TGCGCCAGCAGCTTGGATGTTAATCAGCCCCAGCATTTT
D gene: TRBD1; clone size: NA; J gene: TRBJ1-1; V gene: TRBV5-1; CDR3 protein: CASSSNSGGQYSEAFF; CDR3 DNA: TGCGCCAGCAGCTCTAACTCCGGGGGACAGTATAGTGAAGCTTTCTTT
D gene: NA; clone size: NA; J gene: TRBJ1-3; V gene: TRBV28; CDR3 protein: CASSLTQGAGGNTIYF; CDR3 DNA: TGTGCCAGCAGTTTAACCCAGGGAGCAGGTGGAAACACCATATATTTT
D gene: NA; clone size: NA; J gene: TRBJ1-6; V gene: TRBV6-1; CDR3 protein: CASSDGGEHSPLHF; CDR3 DNA: TGTGCCAGCAGTGACGGAGGGGAGCATTCACCCCTCCACTTT
D gene: NA; clone size: NA; J gene: TRBJ2-2; V gene: TRBV7-6; CDR3 protein: CASSLARGGNTGELFF; CDR3 DNA: TGTGCCAGCAGCTTGGCCAGGGGTGGGAACACCGGGGAGCTGTTTTTT
D gene: NA; clone size: few; J gene: TRBJ2-7; V gene: TRBV10-2; CDR3 protein: CASSEAKGDSSSYEQYF; CDR3 DNA: TGCGCCAGCAGTGAGGCGAAAGGGGACTCCAGCTCCTACGAGCAGTACTTC
D gene: TRBD1; clone size: NA; J gene: TRBJ1-2; V gene: TRBV18; CDR3 protein: CASSPGQGSYGYTF; CDR3 DNA: TGTGCCAGCTCACCCGGACAGGGGAGCTATGGCTACACCTTC
D gene: NA; clone size: NA; J gene: TRBJ1-4; V gene: TRBV5-4; CDR3 protein: CASRTERANEKLFF; CDR3 DNA: TGTGCCAGCAGGACGGAGCGCGCTAATGAAAAACTGTTTTTT
D gene: TRBD1; clone size: NA; J gene: TRBJ1-4; V gene: TRBV6-1; CDR3 protein: CAHSPRQGAWEKLFF; CDR3 DNA: TGTGCCCACAGCCCCCGACAGGGGGCTTGGGAAAAACTGTTTTTT
D gene: TRBD1; clone size: NA; J gene: TRBJ1-2; V gene: TRBV2; CDR3 protein: CASSADRGNLNYGYTF; CDR3 DNA: TGTGCCAGCAGTGCGGACAGGGGAAACCTTAACTATGGCTACACCTTC
D gene: NA; clone size: NA; J gene: TRBJ2-1; V gene: TRBV29-1; CDR3 protein: CSVEVGNYNEQFF; CDR3 DNA: TGCAGCGTTGAAGTGGGGAACTACAATGAGCAGTTCTTC
D gene: TRBD2; clone size: many; J gene: TRBJ2-7; V gene: TRBV20-1; CDR3 protein: CSARGGYEQYF; CDR3 DNA: TGCAGTGCTCGGGGGGGCTACGAGCAGTACTTC
D gene: NA; clone size: few; J gene: TRBJ2-5; V gene: TRBV6-5; CDR3 protein: CASSYSTGPQYF; CDR3 DNA: TGTGCCAGCAGTTACTCGACGGGTCCGCAGTACTTC
D gene: TRBD1; clone size: NA; J gene: TRBJ2-2; V gene: TRBV29-1; CDR3 protein: CSVEVGQGIGELFF; CDR3 DNA: TGCAGCGTTGAGGTCGGACAGGGCATCGGGGAGCTGTTTTTT
D gene: NA; clone size: NA; J gene: TRBJ2-2; V gene: TRBV5-1; CDR3 protein: CASSSLGYTGELFF; CDR3 DNA: TGCGCCAGCAGCTCCCTAGGATACACCGGGGAGCTGTTTTTT
D gene: TRBD1; clone size: NA; J gene: TRBJ1-2; V gene: TRBV29-1; CDR3 protein: CSVARTGVGYTF; CDR3 DNA: TGCAGCGTTGCACGGACAGGGGTTGGCTACACCTTC
D gene: TRBD2; clone size: once; J gene: TRBJ2-7; V gene: TRBV9; CDR3 protein: CASSPHEREGPEQYF; CDR3 DNA: TGTGCCAGCAGCCCCCACGAGCGGGAGGGACCCGAGCAGTACTTC
D gene: NA; clone size: NA; J gene: TRBJ2-2; V gene: TRBV27; CDR3 protein: CATKGLEVTGELFF; CDR3 DNA: TGTGCCACCAAAGGGCTAGAGGTCACCGGGGAGCTGTTTTTT
D gene: TRBD1; clone size: NA; J gene: TRBJ1-5; V gene: TRBV11-2; CDR3 protein: CASSLGQGGIDQPQHF; CDR3 DNA: TGTGCCAGCAGCTTAGGACAGGGGGGGATCGATCAGCCCCAGCATTTT
D gene: TRBD1; clone size: once; J gene: TRBJ1-1; V gene: TRBV28; CDR3 protein: CASSKQGMNTEAFF; CDR3 DNA: TGCGCCAGCAGCAAACAGGGGATGAACACTGAAGCTTTCTTT
D gene: NA; clone size: NA; J gene: TRBJ2-7; V gene: TRBV7-8; CDR3 protein: CASSLVARYEQYF; CDR3 DNA: TGTGCCAGCAGCTTAGTGGCGAGATACGAGCAGTACTTC
D gene: TRBD2; clone size: NA; J gene: TRBJ2-1; V gene: TRBV5-4; CDR3 protein: CASSPGLAANNEQFF; CDR3 DNA: TGTGCCAGCAGCCCGGGACTAGCGGCAAACAATGAGCAGTTCTTC
D gene: TRBD1; clone size: once; J gene: TRBJ2-7; V gene: TRBV6-5; CDR3 protein: CASSPNRGRSGEQYF; CDR3 DNA: TGTGCCAGCAGCCCCAACAGGGGGCGAAGTGGAGAGCAGTACTTC
D gene: NA; clone size: NA; J gene: TRBJ1-2; V gene: TRBV5-1; CDR3 protein: CASSFSPGGADGYTF; CDR3 DNA: TGCGCCAGCAGCTTTTCCCCGGGGGGGGCAGATGGCTACACCTTC
D gene: TRBD2; clone size: once; J gene: TRBJ2-3; V gene: TRBV10-2; CDR3 protein: CASSDPAGGSPDTQYF; CDR3 DNA: TGCGCCAGCAGTGATCCAGCGGGAGGGTCCCCAGATACGCAGTATTTT
D gene: NA; clone size: many; J gene: TRBJ2-7; V gene: TRBV28; CDR3 protein: CASKEGKYEQYF; CDR3 DNA: TGTGCCAGCAAGGAGGGGAAGTACGAGCAGTACTTC
D gene: NA; clone size: few; J gene: TRBJ1-1; V gene: TRBV28; CDR3 protein: CASSFWVTEAFF; CDR3 DNA: TGTGCCAGCAGTTTTTGGGTTACTGAAGCTTTCTTT
D gene: TRBD2; clone size: NA; J gene: TRBJ2-7; V gene: TRBV7-8; CDR3 protein: CASSLLASGREVEQYF; CDR3 DNA: TGTGCCAGCAGCTTACTGGCTAGCGGGAGGGAGGTCGAGCAGTACTTC
D gene: TRBD2; clone size: NA; J gene: TRBJ2-1; V gene: TRBV29-1; CDR3 protein: CSVGGGLAGQFNEQFF; CDR3 DNA: TGCAGCGTTGGGGGCGGGCTAGCGGGACAATTTAATGAGCAGTTCTTC
D gene: NA; clone size: few; J gene: TRBJ2-5; V gene: TRBV9; CDR3 protein: CASSVGSGRRETQYF; CDR3 DNA: TGTGCCAGCAGCGTAGGTTCAGGCCGTCGGGAGACCCAGTACTTC
D gene: TRBD1; clone size: many; J gene: TRBJ1-1; V gene: TRBV6-6; CDR3 protein: CASSYSTRGDEAFF; CDR3 DNA: TGTGCCAGCAGTTACTCGACCAGGGGGGATGAAGCTTTCTTT